The clone carrying this T cell receptor beta chain was counted at least ten times. Its antigen is still unknown. This specimen belongs to a study of regulatory T cells in long-lasting Graves disease. Study background: Patients met the persistent Graves' disease definition after over 5 years of antithyroid drugs with positive TSH receptor antibodies.

CDR1 and CDR2 from the germline V gene are LNHDA and SQIVND (reference sequence). Trimming shortened V by 3 bases and J by 4 bases, and 13 bases separated the two germline ends. CDR3 length: 14 amino acids. The authors built TCR beta libraries using iRepertoire HTBI primers and Arm-PCR of CDR3 regions. MiXCR, applied by TCRdb to the multiplex PCR reads, yields one record per CDR3 protein. This table has fewer than 400,000 distinct CDR3 sequences, around 20% appearing once. Overall study findings and caveats: Persistent Graves' cases showed lower TCR diversity than newly diagnosed cases.

Time point in this sample: persistent/refractory GD, antithyroid drugs over 5 years with positive TRAb. TCR sequences were obtained from RNA taken from PBMCs. The chain employs TRBV19 and TRBJ2-7, with D perhaps matching TRBD2 (6 bases). This clonotype originated in a female donor with Graves disease. The sample in question was peripheral blood mononuclear cells (PBMCs), obtained when the disease was refractory, from a patient treated with antithyroid drugs. CDR3 sequence: CASSMGAGPYEQYF. CDR3 bases: TGTGCCAGTAGTATGGGCGCGGGACCTTACGAGCAGTACTTC.